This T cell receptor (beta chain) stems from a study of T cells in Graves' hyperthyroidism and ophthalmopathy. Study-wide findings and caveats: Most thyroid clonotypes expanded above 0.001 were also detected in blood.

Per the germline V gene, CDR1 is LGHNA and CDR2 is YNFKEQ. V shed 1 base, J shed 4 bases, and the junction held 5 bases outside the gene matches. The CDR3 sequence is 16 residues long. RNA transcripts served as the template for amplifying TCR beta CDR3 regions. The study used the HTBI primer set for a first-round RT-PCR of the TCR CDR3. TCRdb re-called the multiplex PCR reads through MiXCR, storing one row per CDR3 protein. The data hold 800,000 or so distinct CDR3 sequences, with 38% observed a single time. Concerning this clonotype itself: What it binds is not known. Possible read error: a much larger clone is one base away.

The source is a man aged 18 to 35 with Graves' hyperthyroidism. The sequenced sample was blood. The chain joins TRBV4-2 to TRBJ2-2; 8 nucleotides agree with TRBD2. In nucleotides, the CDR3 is TGTGCCAGCAGCCAAGCGGGACTAGGAGGCACCGGGGAGCTGTTTTTT. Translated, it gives CASSQAGLGGTGELFF.